The subject of this entry is one T cell receptor (beta chain). No antigen is known for it. Assay: immunoSEQ multiplex PCR; the TCRdb copy retains only in-frame clones and omits some. This table has fewer than 200,000 clones, 86% appearing once. Germline loops: CDR1 SGHDT, CDR2 YYEEEE. Trimming shortened V by 0 bases and J by 4 bases, and 10 bases separated the two germline ends. The CDR3 has 14 amino acids. The data were obtained in a study of cytomegalovirus exposure and HLA in healthy donors. General study findings and limits: That first-cohort TCR clusters tended to co-occur in the roughly 120 validation repertoires was found in a later analysis.

The TCR sequence derives from a man aged 18 to 30 in good health and CMV-seropositive. The V and J genes are TRBV5-6 and TRBJ1-2; D is perhaps TRBD1 (5 bases). Sequencing was done on a sample of PBMCs. CDR3 DNA sequence: TGTGCCAGCAGCTTGGAGGGGTCCGGCTATGGCTACACCTTC. This encodes CASSLEGSGYGYTF.